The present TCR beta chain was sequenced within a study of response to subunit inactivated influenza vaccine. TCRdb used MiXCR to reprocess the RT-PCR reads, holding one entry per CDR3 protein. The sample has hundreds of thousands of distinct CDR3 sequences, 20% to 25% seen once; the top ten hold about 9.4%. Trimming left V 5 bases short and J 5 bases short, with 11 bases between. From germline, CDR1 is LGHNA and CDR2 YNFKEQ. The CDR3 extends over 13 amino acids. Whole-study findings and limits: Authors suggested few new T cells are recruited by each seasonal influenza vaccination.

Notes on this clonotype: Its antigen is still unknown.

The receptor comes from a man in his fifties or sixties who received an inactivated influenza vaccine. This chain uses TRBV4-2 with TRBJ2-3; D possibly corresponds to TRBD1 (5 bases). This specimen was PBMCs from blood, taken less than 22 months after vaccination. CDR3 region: CASSYAGIDTQYF. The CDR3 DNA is TGTGCCAGCAGCTACGCAGGGATAGATACGCAGTATTTT.